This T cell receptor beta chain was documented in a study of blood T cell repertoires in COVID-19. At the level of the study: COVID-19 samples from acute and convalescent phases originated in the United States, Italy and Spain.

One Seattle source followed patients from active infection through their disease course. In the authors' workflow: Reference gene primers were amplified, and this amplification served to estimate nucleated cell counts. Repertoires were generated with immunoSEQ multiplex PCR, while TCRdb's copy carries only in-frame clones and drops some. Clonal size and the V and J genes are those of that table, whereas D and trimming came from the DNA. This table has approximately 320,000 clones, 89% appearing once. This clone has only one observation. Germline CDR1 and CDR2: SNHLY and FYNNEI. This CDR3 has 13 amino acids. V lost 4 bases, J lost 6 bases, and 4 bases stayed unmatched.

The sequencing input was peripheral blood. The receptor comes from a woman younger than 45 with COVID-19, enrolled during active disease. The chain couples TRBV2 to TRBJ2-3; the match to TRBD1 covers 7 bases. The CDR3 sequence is CASSGQGVDTQYF. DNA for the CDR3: TGTGCCAGCAGTGGGCAGGGGGTCGATACGCAGTATTTT.